This TCR beta chain was recovered during a study of graft-versus-host responses after intestinal transplantation. In the study overall: Every transplant recipient was induced with anti-thymocyte globulin, then maintained on tacrolimus and steroids for about 3 years. The study's findings and limits: Recipient marrow held GvH clones, some first seen in ileum or blood.

The data were produced by immunoSEQ multiplex PCR, yet TCRdb's version contains in-frame clones alone and is incomplete. The repertoire holds around 110,000 clones, just over 90% seen once, with 0.2% to 0.25% in the top ten. Points on this clone: The antigen remains undetermined.

The source was unstimulated CD4+ T cells sorted from spleen or lymph node cells, collected before transplant. This clonotype was sampled from a human donor who was the organ donor for an intestinal transplant.

CDR3 region: CATSREYGGLNYGYTF. DNA of the CDR3: TGTGCCACCAGCAGAGAATACGGGGGCCTTAACTATGGCTACACCTTC. V usage is TRBV15 and J usage is TRBJ1-2; D possibly corresponds to TRBD1 (6 bases). Deletions cut 0 bases from V and 1 base from J, with 12 bases between. CDR1 is LNHNV, CDR2 YYDKDF, per germline (reference sequence). The CDR3 sequence is 16 residues long.